This T cell receptor beta chain was found in a study of Ad26.COV2.S vaccination and SARS-CoV-2 variants. The CDR3 length is 14 residues. Trimming took off 0 bases at V and 4 bases at J, with 10 bases between the two ends. The V gene's germline CDR1 is SGDLS and CDR2 YYNGEE. Comments on this clone: As yet, its antigen is unknown.

Broader study findings: Reportedly, after vaccination the spike-specific CD8+ and CD4+ T cell responses displayed substantial breadth.

The treatment is: some 19 received Ad26.COV2.S at low or high dose, single or two shots; a few received placebo; per-sample allocation not given. Specimens were obtained on day 63 following the first vaccine or placebo injection. Only in-frame clones appear in the TCRdb table, and some are missing; sequencing was by immunoSEQ multiplex PCR. The sample lists fewer than 500,000 clones, 80% to 95% occurring once. The receptor was derived from a person between 18 and 60 years old who received the Ad26.COV2.S COVID-19 vaccine or a placebo. V and J are TRBV9 and TRBJ1-1; D is undetermined. The sequenced sample was peripheral blood, obtained in a trial of Ad26.COV2.S vaccine versus placebo. CDR3: CASSVGILGTEAFF. CDR3 DNA: TGTGCCAGCAGCGTAGGCATTCTGGGCACTGAAGCTTTCTTT.